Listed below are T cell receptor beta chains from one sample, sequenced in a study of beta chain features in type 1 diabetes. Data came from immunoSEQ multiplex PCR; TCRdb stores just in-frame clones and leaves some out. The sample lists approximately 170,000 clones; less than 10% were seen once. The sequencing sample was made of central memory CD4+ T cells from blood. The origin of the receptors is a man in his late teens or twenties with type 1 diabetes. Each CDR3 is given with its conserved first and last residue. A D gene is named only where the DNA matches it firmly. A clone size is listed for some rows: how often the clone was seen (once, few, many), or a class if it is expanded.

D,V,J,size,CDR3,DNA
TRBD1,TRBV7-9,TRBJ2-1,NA,CASSADRGGYNEQFF,TGTGCCAGCAGCGCGGACAGGGGGGGCTACAATGAGCAGTTCTTC
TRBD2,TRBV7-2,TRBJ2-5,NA,CASSSTSGVQETQYF,TGTGCCAGCAGCTCGACTAGCGGGGTACAAGAGACCCAGTACTTC
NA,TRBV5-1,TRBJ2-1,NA,CASSADGTYNEQFF,TGCGCCAGCAGCGCTGACGGGACATACAATGAGCAGTTCTTC
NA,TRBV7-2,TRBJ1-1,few,CASSLFQGEAFF,TGTGCCAGCAGCTTATTCCAGGGAGAAGCTTTCTTT
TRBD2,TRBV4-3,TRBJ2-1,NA,CASSRGGRDNEQFF,TGCGCCAGCAGCCGGGGCGGGAGAGACAATGAGCAGTTCTTC
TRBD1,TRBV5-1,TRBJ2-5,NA,CASSWSRGRETQYF,TGCGCCAGCAGCTGGAGCAGGGGGCGGGAGACCCAGTACTTC
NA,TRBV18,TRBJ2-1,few,CASSPIGGNEQFF,TGTGCCAGCTCACCAATAGGGGGCAATGAGCAGTTCTTC
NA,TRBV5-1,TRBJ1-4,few,CASTGANEKLFF,TGCGCCAGCACGGGGGCTAATGAAAAACTGTTTTTT
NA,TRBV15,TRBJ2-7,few,CATGRDTFYEQYF,TGTGCCACCGGCCGGGACACATTTTACGAGCAGTACTTC
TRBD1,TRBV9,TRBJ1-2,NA,CASSASGTGVLGYTF,TGTGCCAGCAGCGCGTCCGGGACAGGGGTTCTTGGCTACACCTTC
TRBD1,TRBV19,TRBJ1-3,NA,CASVIGQAGNTIYF,TGTGCCAGTGTTATTGGACAGGCTGGAAACACCATATATTTT
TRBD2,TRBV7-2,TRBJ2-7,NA,CASSGTSGGYEQYF,TGTGCCAGCAGCGGGACTAGCGGGGGCTACGAGCAGTACTTC
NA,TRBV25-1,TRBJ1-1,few,CATTSGDTEAFF,TGTGCCACCACCTCGGGGGACACTGAAGCTTTCTTT
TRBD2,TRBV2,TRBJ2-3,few,CASSWAEKGTKYF,TGTGCCAGCAGTTGGGCGGAGAAAGGGACTAAGTATTTT
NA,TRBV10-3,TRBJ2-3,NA,CAISELLASTDTQYF,TGTGCCATCAGTGAATTACTAGCTAGCACAGATACGCAGTATTTT
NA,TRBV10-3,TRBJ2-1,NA,CAISERSLSYNEQFF,TGTGCCATCAGTGAGAGGAGTCTCTCCTACAATGAGCAGTTCTTC
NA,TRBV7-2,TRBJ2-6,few,CASWGRDYVLTF,TGTGCCAGTTGGGGCAGGGATTACGTCCTGACTTTC
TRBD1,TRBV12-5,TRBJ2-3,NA,CASGKGQGPDTQYF,TGTGCTAGTGGGAAAGGACAGGGCCCAGATACGCAGTATTTT